This T cell receptor (beta chain) was sequenced during a study of blood T cells in healthy people across ages. Points from the study as a whole: Roughly linear age-related decline in beta diversity appeared, significant by age 40.

Worth noting for this clonotype: Its matching antigen is unknown.

Next came a second PCR, run for about 6 to 12 cycles, which used a sample-barcoded 5' primer along with a J-beta primer mix. No fewer than 3 million CDR3-containing paired-end reads came from each sample. TCRdb passed the 5' RACE reads through MiXCR, listing each CDR3 protein once. In the table there are around 800,000 distinct CDR3 sequences, around a quarter of which are singletons. The CDR3 has 15 residues. Germline assignment: CDR1 MNHEY and CDR2 SMNVEV (reference sequence). The germline V and J ends were trimmed by 4 bases and 0 bases, with 9 bases remaining between them. This sample also appeared in a second study, on T cells of mothers and their children.

The sequenced material came from blood. This sequence was found in a boy between 10 and 17 years old in good health. The chain combines TRBV27 with TRBJ1-4; no clear D. The CDR3: CASSSASATNEKLFF. CDR3 coding DNA: TGTGCCAGCAGTTCCGCCAGCGCAACTAATGAAAAACTGTTTTTT.